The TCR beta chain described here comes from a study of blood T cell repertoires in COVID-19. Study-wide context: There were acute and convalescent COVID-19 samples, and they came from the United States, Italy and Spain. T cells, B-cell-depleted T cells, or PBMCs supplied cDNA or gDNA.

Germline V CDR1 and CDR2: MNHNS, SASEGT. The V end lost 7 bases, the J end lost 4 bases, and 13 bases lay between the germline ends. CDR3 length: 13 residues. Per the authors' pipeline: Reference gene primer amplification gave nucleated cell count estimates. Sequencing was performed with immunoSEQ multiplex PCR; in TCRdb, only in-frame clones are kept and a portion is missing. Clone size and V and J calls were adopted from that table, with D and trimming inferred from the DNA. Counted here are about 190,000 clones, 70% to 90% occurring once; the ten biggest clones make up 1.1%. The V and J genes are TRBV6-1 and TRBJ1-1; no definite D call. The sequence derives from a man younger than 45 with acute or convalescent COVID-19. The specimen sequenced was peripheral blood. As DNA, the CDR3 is TGTGCCAGCACCCAAGTAGCTACCACTGAAGCTTTCTTT. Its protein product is CASTQVATTEAFF.